The T cell receptor (beta chain) described here comes from a study of blood T cell repertoires in COVID-19. In the study overall: Acute and convalescent COVID-19 samples came from the United States, Italy and Spain. PBMCs, B-cell-depleted T cells, or T cells were the source of the cDNA or gDNA that made up the material.

Germline V gene sequence: CDR1 MNHEY, CDR2 SMNVEV (reference sequence). V lost 5 bases and J lost 7; bases outside the gene matches: 10. The CDR3 spans 17 residues. Under the authors' procedure: Researchers report that nucleated cell counts were estimated from reference gene primer amplification. Sequenced by immunoSEQ multiplex PCR; TCRdb stores in-frame clones only, minus some. D and trimming come from the DNA, and the V and J calls and clone size come from that table. In the table there are about 63,000 clones, around 80% of which are singletons. Sequenced input: peripheral blood. The clonotype comes from a human donor in a cohort sampled during active COVID-19. The J gene is TRBJ2-1, the V gene TRBV27; 14 nucleotides agree with TRBD2. CDR3 DNA: TGTGCCAGCAGTCCCGGGACTAGCGGGAGATTTCGGAATGAGCAGTTCTTC. Amino acids: CASSPGTSGRFRNEQFF.